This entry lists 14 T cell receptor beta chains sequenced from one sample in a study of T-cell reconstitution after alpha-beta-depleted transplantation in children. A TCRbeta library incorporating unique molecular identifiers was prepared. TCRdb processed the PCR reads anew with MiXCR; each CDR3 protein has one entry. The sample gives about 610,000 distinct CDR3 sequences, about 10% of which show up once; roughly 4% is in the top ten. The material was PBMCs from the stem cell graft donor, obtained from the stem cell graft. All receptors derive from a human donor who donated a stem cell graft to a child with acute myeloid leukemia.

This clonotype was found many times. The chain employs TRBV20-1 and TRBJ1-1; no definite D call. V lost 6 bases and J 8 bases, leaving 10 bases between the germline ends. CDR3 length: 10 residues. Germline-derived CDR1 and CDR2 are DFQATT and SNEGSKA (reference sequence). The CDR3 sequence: CSAPRVEAFF. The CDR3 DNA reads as TGCAGTGCCCCGCGGGTAGAAGCTTTCTTT.

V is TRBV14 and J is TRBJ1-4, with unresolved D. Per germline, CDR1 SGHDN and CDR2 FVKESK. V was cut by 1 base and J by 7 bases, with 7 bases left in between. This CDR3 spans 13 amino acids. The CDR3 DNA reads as TGTGCCAGCAGCCAAGGAGGGTTTGAAAAACTGTTTTTT. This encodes CASSQGGFEKLFF.

DNA for the CDR3: TGTGCCAGCAGCGTTTTCCCGGATAGCGGGATGCAAGCTGGCGAGCAGTACTTC. This codes for CASSVFPDSGMQAGEQYF. V gene TRBV9 combines with J gene TRBJ2-7; 8 bases align to TRBD2. The ends lost 2 bases at V and 6 bases at J; junction bases unmatched: 19. CDR3 length equals 18 residues. The V gene's germline CDR1 is SGDLS and CDR2 YYNGEE.

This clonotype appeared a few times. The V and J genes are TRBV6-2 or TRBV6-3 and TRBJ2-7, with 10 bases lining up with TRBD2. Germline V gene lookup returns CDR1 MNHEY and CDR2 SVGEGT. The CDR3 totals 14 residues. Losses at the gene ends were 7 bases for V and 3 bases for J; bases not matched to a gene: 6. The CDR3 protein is CASTLAGAFYEQYF. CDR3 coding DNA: TGTGCCAGCACTCTAGCGGGGGCCTTCTACGAGCAGTACTTC.

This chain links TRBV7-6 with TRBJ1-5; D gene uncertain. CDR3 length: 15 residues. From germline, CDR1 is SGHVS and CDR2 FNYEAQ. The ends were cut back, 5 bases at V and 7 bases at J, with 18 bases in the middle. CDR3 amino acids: CASSLGSGEGQPQHF. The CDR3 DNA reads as TGTGCCAGCAGCCTCGGGTCTGGGGAGGGCCAGCCCCAGCATTTT.

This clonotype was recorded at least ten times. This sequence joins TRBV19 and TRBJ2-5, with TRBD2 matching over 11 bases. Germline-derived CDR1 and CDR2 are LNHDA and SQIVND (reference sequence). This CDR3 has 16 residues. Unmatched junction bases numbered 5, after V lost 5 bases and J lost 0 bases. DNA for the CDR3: TGTGCCAGTAGTGGGACTAGCGGAGAGTACCAAGAGACCCAGTACTTC. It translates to CASSGTSGEYQETQYF.

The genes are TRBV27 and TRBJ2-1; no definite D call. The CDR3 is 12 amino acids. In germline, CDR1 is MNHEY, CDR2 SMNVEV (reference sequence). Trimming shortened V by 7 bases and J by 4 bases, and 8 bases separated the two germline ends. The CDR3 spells CASKDTYNEQFF. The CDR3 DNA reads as TGTGCCAGCAAAGACACATACAATGAGCAGTTCTTC.

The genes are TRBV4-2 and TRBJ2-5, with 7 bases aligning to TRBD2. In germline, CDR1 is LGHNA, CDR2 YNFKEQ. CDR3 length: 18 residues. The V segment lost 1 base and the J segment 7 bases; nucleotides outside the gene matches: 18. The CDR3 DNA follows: TGTGCCAGCAGCCAAGTGGGCCGCGGGAGTTCAGTTCAGGGGACCCAGTACTTC. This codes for CASSQVGRGSSVQGTQYF.

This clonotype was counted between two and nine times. In DNA, the CDR3 is TGCAGTGCCGTGGGACTCGGGCTTAGCGGGATTCAAGAGACCCAGTACTTC. Translated, it gives CSAVGLGLSGIQETQYF. V and J are TRBV20-1 and TRBJ2-5, with 8 bases identical to TRBD2. The CDR3 spans 17 residues. Germline-derived CDR1 and CDR2 are DFQATT and SNEGSKA (reference sequence). The V and J ends lost 6 bases and 2 bases, in that order; junction bases with no gene match: 17.

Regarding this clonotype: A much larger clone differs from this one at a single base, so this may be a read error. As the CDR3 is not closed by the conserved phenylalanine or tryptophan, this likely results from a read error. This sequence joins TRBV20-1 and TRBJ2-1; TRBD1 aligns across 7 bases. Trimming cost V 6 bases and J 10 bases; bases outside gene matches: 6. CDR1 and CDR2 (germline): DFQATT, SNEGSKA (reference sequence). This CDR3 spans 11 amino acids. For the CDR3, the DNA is TGCAGTGCGAGACAGGGCTGGGAGCAGTTCTTG. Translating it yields CSARQGWEQFL.

The CDR3: CASSSSWGTGRSSGNTIYF. CDR3 nucleotides: TGTGCCAGCAGCTCCTCATGGGGGACAGGGCGGTCCTCTGGAAACACCATATATTTT. The rearrangement joins TRBV9 to TRBJ1-3; 9 positions match TRBD1. The CDR3 loop spans 19 amino acids. J gave up 0 bases and V 4 bases, and 14 bases lay outside the gene matches. Germline CDR1 and CDR2: SGDLS and YYNGEE.

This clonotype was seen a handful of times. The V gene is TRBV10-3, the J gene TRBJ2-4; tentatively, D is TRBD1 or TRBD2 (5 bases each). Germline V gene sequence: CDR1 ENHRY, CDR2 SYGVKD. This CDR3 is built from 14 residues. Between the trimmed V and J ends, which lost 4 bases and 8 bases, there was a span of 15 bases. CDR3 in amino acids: CAISGAGSRDIQYF. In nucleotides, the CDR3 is TGTGCCATCAGTGGGGCAGGGAGTCGGGACATTCAGTACTTC.

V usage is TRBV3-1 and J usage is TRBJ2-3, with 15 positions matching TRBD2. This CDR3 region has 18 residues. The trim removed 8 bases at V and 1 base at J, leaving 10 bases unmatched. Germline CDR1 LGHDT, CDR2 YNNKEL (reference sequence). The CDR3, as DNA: TGTGCCAGCTGCCCTGGGACTAGCGGGAGGAGACGCACAGATACGCAGTATTTT. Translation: CASCPGTSGRRRTDTQYF.

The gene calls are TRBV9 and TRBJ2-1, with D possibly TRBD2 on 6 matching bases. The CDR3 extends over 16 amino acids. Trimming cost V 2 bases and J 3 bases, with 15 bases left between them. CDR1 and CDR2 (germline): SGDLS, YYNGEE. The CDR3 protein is CASSVRLEGVYNEQFF. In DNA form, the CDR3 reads TGTGCCAGCAGCGTCAGACTAGAGGGAGTCTACAATGAGCAGTTCTTC.